The clone carrying this TCR beta chain was found many times. The data derive from a study of T cells in Graves' hyperthyroidism and ophthalmopathy. Clinical symptoms, serum thyroxine, TRAb, thyroid ultrasound and orbital computed tomography established diagnosis. Germline values: CDR1 LGHNT, CDR2 FRNRAP. The V segment lost 6 bases and the J segment 5 bases; nucleotides outside the gene matches: 10. This CDR3 spans 15 amino acids. Amplification of TCR beta CDR3 regions was performed using RNA transcripts as template. First-round RT-PCR targeting the TCR CDR3 was performed with the HTBI primer set. TCRdb processed the multiplex PCR reads anew with MiXCR; each CDR3 protein has one entry. The sample holds some 600,000 distinct CDR3 sequences, roughly 13% seen once.

The receptor was derived from a woman under 40 with Graves' hyperthyroidism that later progressed to Graves' ophthalmopathy. The sample consisted of blood. This chain uses TRBV12-5 with TRBJ2-7, with TRBD1 matching 10 bases. DNA for the CDR3: TGTGCTAGTGGCTATCCCGGGACAGGGGATAACGAGCAGTACTTC. Protein: CASGYPGTGDNEQYF.